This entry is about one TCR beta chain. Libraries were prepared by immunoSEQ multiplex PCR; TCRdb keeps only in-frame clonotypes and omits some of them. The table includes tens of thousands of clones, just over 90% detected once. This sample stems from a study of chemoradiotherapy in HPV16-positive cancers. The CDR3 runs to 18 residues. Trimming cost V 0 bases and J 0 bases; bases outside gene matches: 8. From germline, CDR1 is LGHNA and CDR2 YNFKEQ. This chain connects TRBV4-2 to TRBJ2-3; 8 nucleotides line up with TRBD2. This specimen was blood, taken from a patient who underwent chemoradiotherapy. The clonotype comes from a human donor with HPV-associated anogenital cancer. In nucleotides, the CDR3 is TGTGCCAGCAGCCAAGATCGGGCTAGCGGGTCCAGCACAGATACGCAGTATTTT. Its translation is CASSQDRASGSSTDTQYF.